This T cell receptor (beta chain) stems from a study of siplizumab effects on memory and regulatory T cells. Trimming took 6 bases from V and 10 from J; bases not matched to a gene: 18. CDR1 ENHRY and CDR2 SYGVKD come from the germline V gene. The CDR3 covers 16 residues. Measured with immunoSEQ multiplex PCR; TCRdb has only the in-frame clones, and not every one. Of more than 85,000 clones in the sample, 85% to 95% were seen once. This TCR was recovered from a human donor in good health. The sample consisted of CD4+ T cells sorted from blood. This rearrangement joins TRBV10-3 to TRBJ2-1; 7 nucleotides align to TRBD1. The DNA for the CDR3 is TGTGCCATCAGCCCTTGGCGGACAGGAAATTTTGGGGAGCAGTTCTTC. Amino acids: CAISPWRTGNFGEQFF.